The 25 T cell receptor beta chains in this list originate from one sample, sequenced in a study of cytomegalovirus exposure and HLA in healthy donors. Use of 60 Vbeta and 13 Jbeta primers characterized the PCR. Measured with immunoSEQ multiplex PCR; TCRdb has only the in-frame clones, and not every one. The sample holds about 160,000 clones; around 82% are singletons and the top ten take roughly a tenth. Sequencing was performed on PBMCs. Receptor source: a man aged 50-60 years in good health and CMV-seropositive.

This chain connects TRBV18 to TRBJ2-2, with D tentatively TRBD2 (5 bases). Trimming shortened V by 4 bases and J by 2 bases, and 14 bases separated the two germline ends. Germline CDR1 and CDR2: KGHSH and LQKENI. CDR3 length: 16 residues. CDR3 sequence reads: CASSLPKGVNTGELFF. The CDR3 DNA sequence: TGTGCCAGCTCACTCCCTAAGGGAGTAAACACCGGGGAGCTGTTTTTT.

V is TRBV5-1 and J is TRBJ2-2; 11 bases match TRBD1. V gave up 4 bases and J gave up 5 bases; unmatched junction bases: 4. Germline CDR1 SGHRS, CDR2 YFSETQ. CDR3 size: 15 residues. The CDR3 coding sequence is TGCGCCAGCAGCATGGGACAGGGGGTAACCGGGGAGCTGTTTTTT. Its protein is CASSMGQGVTGELFF.

The rearrangement links TRBV5-1 to TRBJ2-5, with a possible D match to TRBD2 (5 bases). With 3 bases removed from V and 2 bases from J, the gap between germline ends came to 14 bases. The length of the CDR3 is 15 residues. CDR1 and CDR2 from the germline V gene are SGHRS and YFSETQ. CDR3 in DNA: TGCGCCAGCAGCTCCGCGGACGGGGTACAAGAGACCCAGTACTTC. It translates to CASSSADGVQETQYF.

This CDR3 reads CASSQAGMIAGELFF. CDR3 bases: TGTGCCAGCAGCCAAGCAGGGATGATTGCCGGGGAGCTGTTTTTT. The V and J genes are TRBV4-2 and TRBJ2-2; weak D call: TRBD1 (5 bases). This CDR3 spans 15 amino acids. Deletions cut 1 base from V and 6 bases from J, with 12 bases between. Germline V gene sequence: CDR1 LGHNA, CDR2 YNFKEQ.

The chain joins TRBV7-8 to TRBJ1-6; D gene ambiguous. Germline CDR1 reads SGHVS; CDR2 reads FQNEAQ. V was cut by 4 bases and J by 0 bases, with 10 bases left in between. There are 16 residues in the CDR3. For the CDR3, the DNA is TGTGCCAGCAGCTCCCCACAGAGCTCCTATAATTCACCCCTCCACTTT. This gives the protein CASSSPQSSYNSPLHF.

The CDR3 DNA reads TGTGCCAGTAGTATAGATCGCGGAGCCTACAATGAGCAGTTCTTC. Translation gives CASSIDRGAYNEQFF. V and J are TRBV19 and TRBJ2-1; D uncertain. V was cut by 0 bases and J by 2 bases, with 8 bases left in between. Per germline, CDR1 LNHDA and CDR2 SQIVND (reference sequence). The CDR3 is made up of 15 amino acids.

A remark on this clone: The junction and the germline gene differ at one end; a read error may be behind it. J is TRBJ2-5 and V is TRBV19; D not resolved. The CDR3 is made up of 11 amino acids. Per germline, CDR1 LNHDA and CDR2 SQIVND (reference sequence). The CDR3 DNA is TGTGCCAGTAGTAACCAAGAGGCCCAGTACTTC. This sequence encodes CASSNQEAQYF.

The chain carries TRBV5-1 and TRBJ2-5; D gene ambiguous. Looked up from germline, CDR1 is SGHRS and CDR2 is YFSETQ. With 1 base removed from V and 3 bases from J, the gap between germline ends came to 7 bases. The CDR3 sequence is 13 residues long. The CDR3 here is CASSLLAEETQYF. CDR3 sequence (DNA): TGCGCCAGCAGCTTGCTGGCAGAAGAGACCCAGTACTTC.

V is TRBV27 and J is TRBJ2-5, with 8 bases fitting TRBD1. The J call may be wrong; the DNA end is better matched by TRBJ2-7. The CDR3 is 13 amino acids. The germline V gene encodes CDR1 MNHEY and CDR2 SMNVEV (reference sequence). The CDR3 spells CASSRDRTYEQYF. The CDR3 DNA reads as TGTGCCAGCAGTCGGGACAGGACCTACGAGCAGTACTTC.

This clone occurred once. This CDR3 reads CASSPPLAGQEMEETQYF. CDR3 DNA sequence: TGTGCCAGCTCACCTCCACTAGCGGGTCAGGAAATGGAAGAGACCCAGTACTTC. The V call is TRBV18, the J call TRBJ2-5, with 9 positions matching TRBD2. CDR1 and CDR2 from the germline V gene are KGHSH and LQKENI. The CDR3 covers 18 residues. The junction had 14 bases not matched to a gene; V was cut back by 3 bases and J by 3 bases. The full variable domain, completed using reference TRBV18 and TRBJ2-5, is NAGVMQNPRHLVRRRGQEARLRCSPMKGHSHVYWYRQLPEEGLKFMVYLQKENIIDESGMPKERFSAEFPKEGPSILRIQQVVRGDSAAYFCASSPPLAGQEMEETQYFGPGTRLLVL.

The chain employs TRBV28 and TRBJ1-1; perhaps TRBD1 as D (5 bases). V lost 6 bases and J lost 0, with 17 bases in between. The germline CDR1 and CDR2 sequences are MDHEN and SYDVKM. The CDR3 spans 16 residues. CDR3 in DNA: TGTGCCAGCAGGATTGGGGGGGATGGGGTGAACACTGAAGCTTTCTTT. It translates to CASRIGGDGVNTEAFF.

V gene TRBV4-1 combines with J gene TRBJ2-1, with 7 bases identical to TRBD2. The CDR3 runs 14 residues. CDR1 is MGHRA and CDR2 is YSYEKL in the germline V gene. J gave up 8 bases and V 2 bases, and 6 bases lay outside the gene matches. The CDR3 sequence is CASSQLVGGDEQFF. CDR3 in DNA: TGCGCCAGCAGCCAATTGGTTGGGGGGGATGAGCAGTTCTTC.

The J gene is TRBJ2-7, the V gene TRBV18; maybe TRBD1 (8 bases). Deletions cut 5 bases from V and 5 bases from J, with 16 bases between. The CDR3 is 14 residues long. The germline gives CDR1 KGHSH, CDR2 LQKENI. The CDR3 DNA is TGTGCCAGCTCAACACAGGGGGGGGTGGACGAGCAGTACTTC. Its translation is CASSTQGGVDEQYF.

In the case of this clone: In the same sample, other DNA sequences code for this CDR3. The chain is built from TRBV20-1 and TRBJ2-7; D call uncertain. Deletions cut 5 bases from V and 4 bases from J, with 6 bases between. This CDR3 has 10 amino acids. Germline-derived CDR1 and CDR2 are DFQATT and SNEGSKA (reference sequence). CDR3: CSAATYEQYF. In DNA form, the CDR3 reads TGCAGTGCTGCCACTTACGAGCAGTACTTC.

The chain carries TRBV28 and TRBJ2-7; maybe TRBD2 (5 bases). Trimming cost V 3 bases and J 2 bases, with 14 bases left between them. The germline CDR1 and CDR2 sequences are MDHEN and SYDVKM. This CDR3 has 15 amino acids. The CDR3 loop is CASSLVERGTYEQYF. The DNA of the CDR3 is TGTGCCAGCAGTTTGGTCGAACGAGGGACCTACGAGCAGTACTTC.

V is TRBV11-3 and J is TRBJ2-7, with D tentatively TRBD1 (6 bases). The CDR3 contains 13 residues. Germline CDR1 SGHNT, CDR2 YENEEA. Trimming took off 4 bases at V and 3 bases at J, with 10 bases between the two ends. Written as DNA, the CDR3 is TGTGCCAGCAGCTCAGGGGTAGGCTACGAGCAGTACTTC. Protein sequence: CASSSGVGYEQYF.

J is TRBJ1-3 and V is TRBV18, with 8 bases lining up with TRBD1. The CDR3 consists of 15 residues. Germline V gene lookup returns CDR1 KGHSH and CDR2 LQKENI. J was trimmed by 4 bases and V by 4 bases; bases with no gene match: 6. CDR3 DNA: TGTGCCAGCTCACAGCAGGGGGCGGAAGGAAACACCATATATTTT. Translating it yields CASSQQGAEGNTIYF.

This rearrangement joins TRBV5-1 to TRBJ2-1, with TRBD1 matching 8 bases. V gave up 4 bases and J gave up 3 bases; unmatched junction bases: 3. CDR3 length: 14 residues. Germline V gene sequence: CDR1 SGHRS, CDR2 YFSETQ. DNA of the CDR3: TGCGCCAGCAGCGTACAGGGGGACTACAATGAGCAGTTCTTC. It specifies CASSVQGDYNEQFF.

This clone appeared a single time. J is TRBJ1-1 and V is TRBV29-1; no definite D call. The CDR3 is 12 residues long. Germline V CDR1 and CDR2: SQVTM, ANQGSEA. V dropped 3 bases and J dropped 4 bases, with 9 bases sitting between them. The CDR3 here is CSVDEGVTEAFF. In DNA, the CDR3 is TGCAGCGTTGACGAGGGCGTCACTGAAGCTTTCTTT.

The rearrangement joins TRBV12-5 to TRBJ2-3; 9 nucleotides align to TRBD2. With 1 base clipped from V and 4 bases from J, the junction kept 9 bases outside the gene matches. The CDR3 covers 17 residues. Germline CDR1 and CDR2: LGHNT and FRNRAP. This CDR3 is CASGLGLAGDEADTQYF. The DNA of the CDR3 is TGTGCTAGTGGTTTGGGCTTAGCGGGAGATGAGGCAGATACGCAGTATTTT.

This clone was observed a few times. V usage is TRBV13 and J usage is TRBJ2-7; D might be TRBD1 (6 bases). The CDR3 consists of 14 residues. V was pared by 4 bases and J by 2 bases, with 12 bases between. Germline V gene lookup returns CDR1 PRHDT and CDR2 FYEKMQ (reference sequence). The CDR3 is CASSSRGNPYEQYF. For the CDR3, the DNA is TGTGCCAGCAGCTCAAGGGGGAACCCCTACGAGCAGTACTTC.

The chain is built from TRBV28 and TRBJ2-3; maybe TRBD1 (6 bases). Trimming stripped 7 bases from V and 6 bases from J, with 17 bases between. The CDR3 consists of 14 residues. Germline V CDR1 and CDR2: MDHEN, SYDVKM. CDR3 amino acids: CASTYGTQPDTQYF. Here the CDR3 DNA reads TGTGCCAGCACCTACGGGACACAGCCCGATACGCAGTATTTT.

V is TRBV29-1 and J is TRBJ2-7; 10 nucleotides agree with TRBD2. This CDR3 region has 11 residues. Germline trimming cut 6 bases from V and 6 bases from J; bases unmatched to any gene: 2. Germline CDR1 and CDR2: SQVTM and ANQGSEA. The CDR3 DNA sequence: TGCAGCGTCAGCGGGGGGGTCGAGCAGTACTTC. Its translation is CSVSGGVEQYF.

V and J are TRBV11-1 and TRBJ2-3; the D gene is possibly TRBD1 (6 bases). Germline V lookup: CDR1 SGHAT, CDR2 FQDESV (reference sequence). V was shortened by 3 bases and J by 4 bases, with 14 bases between the two germline ends. The CDR3 is made up of 15 amino acids. Written as DNA, the CDR3 is TGTGCCAGCAGCTTCGCTCAGGGGTCCCCAGATACGCAGTATTTT. Encoded protein: CASSFAQGSPDTQYF.

The chain has TRBV5-1 and TRBJ1-4; D is possibly TRBD1 (6 bases). Between the trimmed V and J ends, which lost 4 bases and 4 bases, there was a span of 17 bases. Germline CDR1 and CDR2: SGHRS and YFSETQ. This CDR3 has 16 residues. For the CDR3, the DNA is TGCGCCAGCAGCCACACAGGGTCTGTTGGTAATGAAAAACTGTTTTTT. Protein sequence: CASSHTGSVGNEKLFF. Variable domain in full (rest from reference TRBV5-1 and TRBJ1-4): KAGVTQTPRYLIKTRGQQVTLSCSPISGHRSVSWYQQTPGQGLQFLFEYFSETQRNKGNFPGRFSGRQFSNSRSEMNVSTLELGDSALYLCASSHTGSVGNEKLFFGSGTQLSVL.